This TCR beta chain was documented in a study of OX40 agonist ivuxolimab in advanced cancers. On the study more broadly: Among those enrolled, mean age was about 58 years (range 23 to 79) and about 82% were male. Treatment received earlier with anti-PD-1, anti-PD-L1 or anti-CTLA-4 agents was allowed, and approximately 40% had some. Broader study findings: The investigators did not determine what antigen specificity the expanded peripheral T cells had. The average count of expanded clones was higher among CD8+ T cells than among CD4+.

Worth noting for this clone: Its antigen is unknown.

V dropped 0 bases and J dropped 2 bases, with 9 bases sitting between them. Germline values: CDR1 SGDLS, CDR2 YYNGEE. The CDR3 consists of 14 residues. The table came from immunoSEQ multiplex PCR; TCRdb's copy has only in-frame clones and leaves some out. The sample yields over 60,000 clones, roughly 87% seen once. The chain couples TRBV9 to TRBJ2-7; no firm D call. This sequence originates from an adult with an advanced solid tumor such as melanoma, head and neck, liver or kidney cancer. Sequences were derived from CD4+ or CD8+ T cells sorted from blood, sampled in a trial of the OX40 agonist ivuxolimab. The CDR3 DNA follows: TGTGCCAGCAGCGTAGGACTGACCACCTACGAGCAGTACTTC. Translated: CASSVGLTTYEQYF.